This TCR beta chain was profiled in a study of T cell responses to AZD1222 COVID-19 vaccine. Findings and limits, study-wide: The CD4 TCRs associated with vaccination extended across spike and predominated at 160-218 and 743-854. Increases in Spike-specific TCR breadth and depth were seen after two AZD1222 doses. Repertoires were obtained only post-peak T cell response. Seropositivity was recorded at baseline in only six AZD1222 recipients.

Libraries were prepared by immunoSEQ multiplex PCR; TCRdb keeps only in-frame clonotypes and omits some of them. Here the sample spans more than 100,000 clones, over 80% being singletons. Regarding this clone: Its antigen is not identified.

Sequenced material: peripheral blood, taken 28 days after the second AZD1222 dose. The TCR originated in an adult who received the AZD1222 COVID-19 vaccine.

The CDR3, as DNA: TGCGCCAGCAGCTCGATGCCCGGGACGCCGCAGTTCTTC. Translating it yields CASSSMPGTPQFF. This chain uses TRBV5-1 with TRBJ2-1; D may be TRBD1 or TRBD2 (5 bases each). V lost 3 bases and J 12 bases, leaving 16 bases between the germline ends. The V gene's germline CDR1 is SGHRS and CDR2 YFSETQ. The CDR3 is made up of 13 amino acids.